Presented here are 20 T cell receptor beta chains from one specimen sequenced in a study of cytomegalovirus exposure and HLA in healthy donors. The PCR used 60 Vbeta and 13 Jbeta primers. The repertoire was sequenced with immunoSEQ multiplex PCR; TCRdb's copy has only in-frame clones and lacks some. In the table there are 150,000 to 200,000 clones, roughly three quarters of which are singletons. The sample consisted of PBMCs. The receptors come from a man aged 18 to 35 in good health and CMV-seropositive.

V is TRBV6-5 and J is TRBJ1-5; D is undetermined. The germline V gene has CDR1 MNHEY and CDR2 SVGAGI. The V end lost 0 bases, the J end lost 2 bases, and 8 bases lay between the germline ends. The CDR3 is 15 amino acids. The CDR3 DNA follows: TGTGCCAGCAGTTACTCGATGTCAGGCAATCAGCCCCAGCATTTT. Residues: CASSYSMSGNQPQHF.

In DNA form, the CDR3 reads TGCAGCGTTGTTAGCAGGAACACTGAAGCTTTCTTT. Its protein is CSVVSRNTEAFF. The chain recombines TRBV29-1 with TRBJ1-1; D is unclear. The germline V gene has CDR1 SQVTM and CDR2 ANQGSEA. The CDR3 is 12 amino acids. Trimming shortened V by 4 bases and J by 1 base, and 7 bases separated the two germline ends.

This chain connects TRBV7-8 to TRBJ1-1; 8 positions agree with TRBD1. The CDR3 has 16 residues. With 5 bases clipped from V and 6 bases from J, the junction kept 14 bases outside the gene matches. Germline lookup yields CDR1 SGHVS and CDR2 FQNEAQ. The CDR3 DNA is TGTGCCAGCAGCATTAAGCAGGGGGCTACCATCGCTGAAGCTTTCTTT. It yields the protein CASSIKQGATIAEAFF.

This sequence joins TRBV15 and TRBJ1-2; D perhaps matches TRBD1 (5 bases). The CDR3 length is 14 residues. Per germline, CDR1 LNHNV and CDR2 YYDKDF (reference sequence). The V and J ends lost 3 bases and 1 base respectively, with 9 bases between them. The CDR3 DNA follows: TGTGCCACCAGCAGGACAGCCAATAACTATGGCTACACCTTC. Encoded protein: CATSRTANNYGYTF.

V is TRBV5-1 and J is TRBJ2-1, with TRBD2 matching over 13 bases. CDR1 is SGHRS, CDR2 YFSETQ, per germline. Trimming removed 4 bases from V and 7 bases from J; junction bases left unmatched: 5. The CDR3 runs 15 residues. The CDR3 region is CASSTSGGGTNEQFF. CDR3 in DNA: TGCGCCAGCAGCACTAGCGGGGGGGGAACGAATGAGCAGTTCTTC.

Remarks on this clone: The sample holds other DNA sequences that translate to the same CDR3. The rearrangement joins TRBV6-1 to TRBJ2-7; tentatively, D is TRBD2 (5 bases). The CDR3 length is 13 residues. Germline V lookup: CDR1 MNHNS, CDR2 SASEGT. V lost 4 bases and J 7 bases, leaving 14 bases between the germline ends. The CDR3 nucleotides are TGTGCCAGCAGTGTAGGCCCCTCGGGAGAGCAGTACGTC. This codes for CASSVGPSGEQYV.

This clone was seen only a few times. This rearrangement joins TRBV5-4 to TRBJ1-1; D is unclear. V was cut by 4 bases and J by 1 base, with 8 bases left in between. The CDR3 extends over 13 amino acids. The germline V gene has CDR1 SGHNT and CDR2 YYREEE (reference sequence). In DNA form, the CDR3 reads TGTGCCAGCAGCCACAACCCGAACACTGAAGCTTTCTTT. Translation gives CASSHNPNTEAFF.

This clone was seen once. The chain is built from TRBV19 and TRBJ2-5; 7 nucleotides line up with TRBD1. Trimming took 4 bases from V and 5 from J; bases not matched to a gene: 7. The CDR3 runs 14 residues. CDR1 is LNHDA and CDR2 is SQIVND in the germline V gene (reference sequence). For the CDR3, the DNA is TGTGCCAGTAGTACTCAGGGGGTCGCGGAGACCCAGTACTTC. Protein: CASSTQGVAETQYF.

This clone was detected once. The rearrangement uses TRBV7-9 and TRBJ1-1; tentatively, D is TRBD1 (5 bases). The length of the CDR3 is 11 residues. Trimming shortened V by 4 bases and J by 11 bases, and 11 bases separated the two germline ends. CDR1 and CDR2 from the germline V gene are SEHNR and FQNEAQ (reference sequence). As DNA, the CDR3 is TGTGCCAGCAGCTCCCGGACACGCGCTTTCTTT. It is translated as CASSSRTRAFF.

The rearrangement uses TRBV14 and TRBJ1-2; 8 bases align to TRBD1. The CDR3 has 13 residues. Per germline, CDR1 SGHDN and CDR2 FVKESK. Trimming removed 2 bases from V and 7 bases from J; junction bases left unmatched: 3. For the CDR3, the DNA is TGTGCCAGCAGCCAACAGGGGGCGGTTGGCTACACCTTC. Translating it yields CASSQQGAVGYTF.

This clone was recorded a few times. The rearrangement links TRBV7-2 to TRBJ1-1; TRBD1 is a possible D gene (5 bases). The V end was cut by 5 bases, the J end by 0 bases, with 13 bases between. The CDR3 extends over 15 amino acids. The germline gives CDR1 SGHTA, CDR2 FQGNSA. CDR3: CASSTRRAMNTEAFF. In DNA form, the CDR3 reads TGTGCCAGCAGCACCCGCAGGGCCATGAACACTGAAGCTTTCTTT. The complete variable domain, with remaining parts taken from reference TRBV7-2 and TRBJ1-1, reads GAGVSQSPSNKVTEKGKDVELRCDPISGHTALYWYRQSLGQGLEFLIYFQGNSAPDKSGLPSDRFSAERTGGSVSTLTIQRTQQEDSAVYLCASSTRRAMNTEAFFGQGTRLTVV.

The chain carries TRBV6-6 and TRBJ1-3, with D perhaps TRBD1 (6 bases). Per the germline V gene, CDR1 is MNHNY and CDR2 is SVGAGI (reference sequence). The CDR3 consists of 16 residues. The V end lost 4 bases, the J end lost 0 bases, and 13 bases lay between the germline ends. CDR3 nucleotides: TGTGCCAGCAGTTCCCCCACGGACAGCTCTGGAAACACCATATATTTT. It yields the protein CASSSPTDSSGNTIYF.

The CDR3 DNA reads TGTGCCAGCTCACCCCGACTAGCGGTTAGCACAGATACGCAGTATTTT. It specifies CASSPRLAVSTDTQYF. This chain links TRBV18 with TRBJ2-3; 9 positions match TRBD2. Germline V gene data show CDR1 as KGHSH and CDR2 as LQKENI. The CDR3 is 16 residues long. V was pared by 3 bases and J by 0 bases, with 4 bases of the junction left unmatched.

This clone is a singleton in its sample. This chain joins TRBV14 and TRBJ2-3; D not resolved. V lost 0 bases and J lost 8, with 6 bases in between. CDR3 size: 12 residues. Germline CDR1 is SGHDN and CDR2 is FVKESK. In DNA form, the CDR3 reads TGTGCCAGCAGCCAAGATTTCGTTACGCAGTATTTT. Protein product: CASSQDFVTQYF.

In this sample, this clone turned up once. The CDR3 region has the DNA TGTGCCATCAGTACATCGGCGGGAGCGAACACCGGGGAGCTGTTTTTT. Translation: CAISTSAGANTGELFF. The chain employs TRBV10-3 and TRBJ2-2; 7 bases are shared with TRBD2. V lost 5 bases to trimming and J lost 0 bases; unmatched junction nucleotides: 6. Germline CDR1 and CDR2: ENHRY and SYGVKD. The CDR3 covers 16 residues.

This clone showed up just a few times. This CDR3 reads CASSPTGEVAEAFF. DNA of the CDR3: TGTGCCAGCTCACCAACCGGGGAGGTGGCTGAAGCTTTCTTT. The chain combines TRBV18 with TRBJ1-1; no clear D. V shed 2 bases and J shed 6 bases, with 13 bases lying between them. Germline CDR1 is KGHSH and CDR2 is LQKENI. The CDR3 extends over 14 amino acids.

This rearrangement joins TRBV7-2 to TRBJ1-2; D gene unclear. The CDR3 sequence is 13 residues long. Trimming cost V 3 bases and J 3 bases, with 8 bases left between them. Germline CDR1 is SGHTA and CDR2 is FQGNSA. This chain's CDR3 is CASSFRGHYGYTF. DNA for the CDR3: TGTGCCAGCAGCTTCCGAGGGCACTATGGCTACACCTTC.

This chain uses TRBV19 with TRBJ2-1, with D hard to call. The CDR3 totals 14 residues. Germline V CDR1 and CDR2: LNHDA, SQIVND (reference sequence). Trimming took 6 bases from V and 2 from J, leaving 11 bases between them. The CDR3, as DNA: TGTGCCAGTAGGCCCGGGTGGGCCTACAATGAGCAGTTCTTC. Protein product: CASRPGWAYNEQFF.

The V and J genes are TRBV5-8 and TRBJ2-5; 9 nucleotides line up with TRBD2. The CDR3 totals 17 residues. With 4 bases clipped from V and 1 base from J, the junction kept 11 bases outside the gene matches. The germline gives CDR1 SGHTS, CDR2 YDEGEE. The CDR3 DNA reads as TGTGCCAGCAGCCGGGGAGTAATAGCGGGAGCCCAAGAGACCCAGTACTTC. It specifies CASSRGVIAGAQETQYF.

The rearrangement uses TRBV11-2 and TRBJ2-3; 10 bases agree with TRBD2. The CDR3 spans 15 residues. From germline, CDR1 is SGHAT and CDR2 FQNNGV. Trimming cost V 5 bases and J 3 bases; bases outside gene matches: 5. CDR3 sequence: CASSEGTSVTDTQYF. For the CDR3, the DNA is TGTGCCAGCAGCGAAGGGACTAGCGTGACAGATACGCAGTATTTT.